This T cell receptor beta chain was identified in a study of response to subunit inactivated influenza vaccine. Study outcomes and limitations: The authors offered the suggestion that each seasonal influenza vaccination recruits few new T cells.

One entry per CDR3 protein results from TCRdb running MiXCR on the RT-PCR reads. Of hundreds of thousands of distinct CDR3 sequences listed, around 20% are singletons. On this clonotype itself: The target antigen is unknown.

Germline loops: CDR1 SGHDN, CDR2 FVKESK. V lost 0 bases and J 13 bases, leaving 12 bases between the germline ends. The CDR3 has 13 amino acids. The TCR originated in a man in his fifties or sixties who received an inactivated influenza vaccine. V is TRBV14 and J is TRBJ1-4, with no clear D. The starting material was PBMCs from blood, obtained around 5 days after vaccination. CDR3 DNA: TGTGCCAGCAGCCAAGAAGGGTTCAAGGGACTGTTTTTT. It is translated as CASSQEGFKGLFF.